This T cell receptor beta chain stems from a study of identical twins. Study outcomes and limitations: Within beta out-of-frame sequences, the excess sharing observed between twins was weaker. Where out-of-frame alpha sequences were twin-shared, they showed excess low generation probability.

This clonotype was observed a handful of times. The antigen remains undetermined. CDR3 length: 17 residues. Germline V gene lookup returns CDR1 MNHEY and CDR2 SMNVEV (reference sequence). V lost 10 bases, J lost 0 bases, and 9 bases stayed unmatched. From the 5' RACE reads, TCRdb called clonotypes with MiXCR, one entry per CDR3 protein. The repertoire holds 520,000 or so distinct CDR3 sequences, roughly 21% seen once, with about 0.91% in the top ten. The sample was also reused in another study, on T cells expressing NK-cell markers. That investigation notes: Most of the eight sequenced donors were classified as HCMV-seropositive, and one was classified as seronegative.

The chain has TRBV27 and TRBJ2-6; 10 bases line up with TRBD1. The sample comprised CD4+ T cells sorted from blood. This receptor was taken from a woman between 18 and 29 years old in good health. CDR3 residues: CATSTGQGTSGANVLTF. The CDR3 DNA follows: TGTGCCACCTCAACGGGACAGGGGACCTCTGGGGCCAACGTCCTGACTTTC.